This T cell receptor (beta chain) was sequenced during a study of control samples from healthy donors and cancer patients. Germline V lookup: CDR1 SGHAT, CDR2 FQDESV (reference sequence). This CDR3 is built from 14 residues. V dropped 1 base and J dropped 11; count of bases not matched to a gene: 8. Measured with immunoSEQ multiplex PCR; TCRdb has only the in-frame clones, and not every one. The sample shows around 110,000 clones, 75% to 90% of them seen only once. The sequenced material came from PBMCs. This rearrangement joins TRBV11-1 to TRBJ1-1; 9 bases are a match to TRBD1. The receptor was isolated from a woman aged 50 to 65 with colorectal cancer. The CDR3 nucleotides read TGTGCCAGCAGCTTAGGAAGGACAGGGGTTTCGGCTTTCTTT. This translates into CASSLGRTGVSAFF. Together with reference TRBV11-1 and TRBJ1-1, the CDR3 gives the full variable domain: EAEVAQSPRYKITEKSQAVAFWCDPISGHATLYWYRQILGQGPELLVQFQDESVVDDSQLPKDRFSAERLKGVDSTLKIQPAELGDSAMYLCASSLGRTGVSAFFGQGTRLTVV.